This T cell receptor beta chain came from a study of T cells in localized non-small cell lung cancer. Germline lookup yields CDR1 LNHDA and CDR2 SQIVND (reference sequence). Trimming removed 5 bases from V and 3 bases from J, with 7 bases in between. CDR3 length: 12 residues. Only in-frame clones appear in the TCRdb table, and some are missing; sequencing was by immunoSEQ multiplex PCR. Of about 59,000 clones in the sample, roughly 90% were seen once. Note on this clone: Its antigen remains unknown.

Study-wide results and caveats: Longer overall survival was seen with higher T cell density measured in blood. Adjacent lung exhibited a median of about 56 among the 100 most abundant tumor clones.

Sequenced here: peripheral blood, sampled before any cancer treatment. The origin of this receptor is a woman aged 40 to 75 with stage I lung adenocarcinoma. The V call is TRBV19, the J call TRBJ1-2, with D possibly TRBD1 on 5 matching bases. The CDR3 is CASSGGYYGYTF. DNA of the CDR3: TGTGCCAGTAGTGGGGGATACTATGGCTACACCTTC.